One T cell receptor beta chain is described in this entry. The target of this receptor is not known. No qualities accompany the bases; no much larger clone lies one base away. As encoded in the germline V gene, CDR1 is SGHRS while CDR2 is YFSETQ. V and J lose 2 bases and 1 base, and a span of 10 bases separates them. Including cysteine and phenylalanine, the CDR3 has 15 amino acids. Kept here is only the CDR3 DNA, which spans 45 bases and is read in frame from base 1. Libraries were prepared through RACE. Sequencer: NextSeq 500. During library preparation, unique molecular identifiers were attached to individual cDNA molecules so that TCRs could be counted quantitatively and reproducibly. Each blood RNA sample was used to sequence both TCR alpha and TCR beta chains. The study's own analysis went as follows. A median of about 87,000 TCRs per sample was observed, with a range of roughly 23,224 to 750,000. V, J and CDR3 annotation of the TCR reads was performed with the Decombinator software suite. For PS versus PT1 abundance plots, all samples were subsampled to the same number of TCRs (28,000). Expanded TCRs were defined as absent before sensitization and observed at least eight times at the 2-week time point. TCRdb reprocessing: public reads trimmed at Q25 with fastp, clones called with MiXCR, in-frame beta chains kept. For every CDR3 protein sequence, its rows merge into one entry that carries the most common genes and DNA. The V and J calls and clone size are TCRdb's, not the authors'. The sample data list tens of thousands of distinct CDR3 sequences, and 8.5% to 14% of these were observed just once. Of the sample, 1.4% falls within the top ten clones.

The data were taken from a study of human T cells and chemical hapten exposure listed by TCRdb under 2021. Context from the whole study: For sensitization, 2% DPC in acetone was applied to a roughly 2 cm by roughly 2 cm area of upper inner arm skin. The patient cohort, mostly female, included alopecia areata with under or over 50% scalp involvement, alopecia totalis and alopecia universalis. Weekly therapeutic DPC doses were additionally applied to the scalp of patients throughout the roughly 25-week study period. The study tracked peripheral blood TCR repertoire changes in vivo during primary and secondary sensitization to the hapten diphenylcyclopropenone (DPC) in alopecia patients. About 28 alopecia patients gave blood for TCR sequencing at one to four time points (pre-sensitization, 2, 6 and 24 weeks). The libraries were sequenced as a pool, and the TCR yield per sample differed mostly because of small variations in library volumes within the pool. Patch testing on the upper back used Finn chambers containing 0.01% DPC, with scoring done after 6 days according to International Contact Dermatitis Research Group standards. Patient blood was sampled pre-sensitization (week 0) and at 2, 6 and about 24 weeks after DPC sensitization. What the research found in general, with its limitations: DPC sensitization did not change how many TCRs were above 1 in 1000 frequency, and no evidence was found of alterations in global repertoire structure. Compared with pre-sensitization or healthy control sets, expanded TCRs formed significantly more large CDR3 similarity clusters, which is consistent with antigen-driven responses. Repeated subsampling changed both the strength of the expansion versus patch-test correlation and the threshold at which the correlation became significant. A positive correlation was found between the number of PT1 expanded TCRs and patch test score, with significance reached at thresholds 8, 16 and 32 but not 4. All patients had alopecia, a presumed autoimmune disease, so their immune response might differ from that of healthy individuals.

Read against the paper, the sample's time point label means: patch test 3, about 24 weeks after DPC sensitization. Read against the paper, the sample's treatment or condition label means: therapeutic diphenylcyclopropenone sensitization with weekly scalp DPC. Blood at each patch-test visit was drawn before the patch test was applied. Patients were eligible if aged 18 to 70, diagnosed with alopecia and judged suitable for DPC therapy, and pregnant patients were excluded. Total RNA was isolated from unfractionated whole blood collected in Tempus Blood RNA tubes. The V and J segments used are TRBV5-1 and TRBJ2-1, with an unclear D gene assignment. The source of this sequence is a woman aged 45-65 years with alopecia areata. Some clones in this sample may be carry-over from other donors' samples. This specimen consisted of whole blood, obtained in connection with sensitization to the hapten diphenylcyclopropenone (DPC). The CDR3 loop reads CASSLQRSSYNEQFF. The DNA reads TGCGCCAGCAGCTTACAAAGATCTTCCTACAATGAGCAGTTCTTC.